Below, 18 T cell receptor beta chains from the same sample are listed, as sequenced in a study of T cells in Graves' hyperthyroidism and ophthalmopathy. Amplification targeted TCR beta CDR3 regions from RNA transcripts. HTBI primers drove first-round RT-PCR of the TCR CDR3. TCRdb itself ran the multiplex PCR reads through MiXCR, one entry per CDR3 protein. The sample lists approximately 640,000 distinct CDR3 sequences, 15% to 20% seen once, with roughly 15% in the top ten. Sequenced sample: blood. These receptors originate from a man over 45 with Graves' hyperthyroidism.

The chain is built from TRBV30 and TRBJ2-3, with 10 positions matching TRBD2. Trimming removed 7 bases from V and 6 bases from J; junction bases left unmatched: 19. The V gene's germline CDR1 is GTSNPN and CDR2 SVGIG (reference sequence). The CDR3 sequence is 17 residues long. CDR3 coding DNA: TGTGCCTTCGGCTCCGGGAGAACTAGCGGGATATCGGATACGCAGTATTTT. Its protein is CAFGSGRTSGISDTQYF. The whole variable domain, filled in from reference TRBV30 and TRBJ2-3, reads SQTIHQWPATLVQPVGSPLSLECTVEGTSNPNLYWYRQAAGRGLQLLFYSVGIGQISSEVPQNLSASRPQDRQFILSSKKLLLSDSGFYLCAFGSGRTSGISDTQYFGPGTRLTVL.

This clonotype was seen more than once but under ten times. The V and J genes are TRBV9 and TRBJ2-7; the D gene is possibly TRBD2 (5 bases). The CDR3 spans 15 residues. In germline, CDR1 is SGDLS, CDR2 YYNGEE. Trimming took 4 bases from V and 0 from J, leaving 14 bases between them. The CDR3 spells CASSPRGMSSYEQYF. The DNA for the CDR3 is TGTGCCAGCAGCCCCCGAGGGATGAGCTCCTACGAGCAGTACTTC. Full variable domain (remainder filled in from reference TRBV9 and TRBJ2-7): DSGVTQTPKHLITATGQRVTLRCSPRSGDLSVYWYQQSLDQGLQFLIQYYNGEERAKGNILERFSAQQFPDLHSELNLSSLELGDSALYFCASSPRGMSSYEQYFGPGTRLTVT.

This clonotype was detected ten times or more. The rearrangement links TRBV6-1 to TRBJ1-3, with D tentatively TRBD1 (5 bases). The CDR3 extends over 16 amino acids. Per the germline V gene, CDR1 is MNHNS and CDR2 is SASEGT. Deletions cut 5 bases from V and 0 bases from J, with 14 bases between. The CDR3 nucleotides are TGTGCCAGCAGTTACTTGCCAGGGCGCTCTGGAAACACCATATATTTT. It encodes CASSYLPGRSGNTIYF.

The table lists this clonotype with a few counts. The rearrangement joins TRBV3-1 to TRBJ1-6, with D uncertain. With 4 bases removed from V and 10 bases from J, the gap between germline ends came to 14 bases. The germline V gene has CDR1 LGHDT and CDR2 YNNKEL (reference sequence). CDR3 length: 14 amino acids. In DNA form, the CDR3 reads TGTGCCAGCAGCCTTCAGGCCCAAGGGTCACCCCTCCACTTT. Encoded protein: CASSLQAQGSPLHF.

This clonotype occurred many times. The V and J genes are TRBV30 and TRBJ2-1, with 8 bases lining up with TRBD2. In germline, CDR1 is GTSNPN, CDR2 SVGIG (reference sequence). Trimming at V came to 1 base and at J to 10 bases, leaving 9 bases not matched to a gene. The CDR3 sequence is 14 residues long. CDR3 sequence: CAWSEISGVTEQFF. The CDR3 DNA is TGTGCCTGGAGTGAGATTAGCGGGGTAACCGAGCAGTTCTTC.

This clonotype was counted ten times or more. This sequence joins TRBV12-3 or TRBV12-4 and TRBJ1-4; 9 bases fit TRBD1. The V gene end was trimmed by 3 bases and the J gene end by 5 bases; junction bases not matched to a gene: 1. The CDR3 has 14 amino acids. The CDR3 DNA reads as TGTGCCAGCAGTTTCGGGACAGGGAATGAAAAACTGTTTTTT. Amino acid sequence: CASSFGTGNEKLFF.

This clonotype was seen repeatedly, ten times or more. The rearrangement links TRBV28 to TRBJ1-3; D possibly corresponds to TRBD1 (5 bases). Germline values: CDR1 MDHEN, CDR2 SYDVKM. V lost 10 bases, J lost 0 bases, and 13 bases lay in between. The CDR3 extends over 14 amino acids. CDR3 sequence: CATGDVYSGNTIYF. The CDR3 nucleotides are TGTGCCACCGGGGACGTCTACTCTGGAAACACCATATATTTT.

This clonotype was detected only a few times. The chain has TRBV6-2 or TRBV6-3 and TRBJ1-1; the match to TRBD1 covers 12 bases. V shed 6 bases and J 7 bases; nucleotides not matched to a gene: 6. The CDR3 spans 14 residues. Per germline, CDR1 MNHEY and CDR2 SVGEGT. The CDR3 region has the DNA TGTGCCAGCAGCCGGGACAGGGGGCAGGATGAAGCTTTCTTT. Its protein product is CASSRDRGQDEAFF.

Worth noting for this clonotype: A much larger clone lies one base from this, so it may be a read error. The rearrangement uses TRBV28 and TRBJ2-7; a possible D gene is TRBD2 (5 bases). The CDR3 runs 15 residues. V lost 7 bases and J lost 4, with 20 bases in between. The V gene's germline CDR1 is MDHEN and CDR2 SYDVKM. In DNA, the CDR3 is TGTGCCAGCACGAAATGGGGAACAGCGGATTACGAGCAGTACTTC. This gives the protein CASTKWGTADYEQYF.

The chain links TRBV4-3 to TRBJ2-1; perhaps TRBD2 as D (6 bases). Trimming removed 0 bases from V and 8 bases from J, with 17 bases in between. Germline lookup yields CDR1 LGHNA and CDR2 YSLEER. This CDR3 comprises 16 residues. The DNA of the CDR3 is TGCGCCAGCAGCCAAGAATGGAGGGCCGGTTTCTATGAGCAGTTCTTC. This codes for CASSQEWRAGFYEQFF.

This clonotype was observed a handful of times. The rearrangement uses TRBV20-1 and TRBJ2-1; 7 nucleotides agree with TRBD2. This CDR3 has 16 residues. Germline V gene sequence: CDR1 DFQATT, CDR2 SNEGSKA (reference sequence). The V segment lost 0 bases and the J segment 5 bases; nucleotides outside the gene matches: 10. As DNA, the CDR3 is TGCAGTGCTAGAGATCTCTGGCTAGCGGAGAACAATGAGCAGTTCTTC. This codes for CSARDLWLAENNEQFF.

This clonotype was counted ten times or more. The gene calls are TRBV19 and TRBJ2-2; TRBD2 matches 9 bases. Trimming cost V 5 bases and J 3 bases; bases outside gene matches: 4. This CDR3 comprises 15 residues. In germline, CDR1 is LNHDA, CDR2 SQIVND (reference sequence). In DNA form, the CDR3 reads TGTGCCAGTAGTGTAAGCGGGAGGTACACCGGGGAGCTGTTTTTT. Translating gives CASSVSGRYTGELFF.

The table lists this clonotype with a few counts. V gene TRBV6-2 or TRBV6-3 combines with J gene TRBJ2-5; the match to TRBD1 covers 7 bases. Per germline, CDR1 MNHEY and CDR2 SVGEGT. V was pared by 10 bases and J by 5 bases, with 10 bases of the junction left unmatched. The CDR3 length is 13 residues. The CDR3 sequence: CATNDRVRETQYF. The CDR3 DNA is TGTGCCACCAACGACAGGGTCAGGGAGACCCAGTACTTC.

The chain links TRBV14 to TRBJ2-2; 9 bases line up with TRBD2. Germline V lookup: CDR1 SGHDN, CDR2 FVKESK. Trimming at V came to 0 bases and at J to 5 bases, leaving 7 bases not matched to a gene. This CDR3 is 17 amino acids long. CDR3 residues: CASSQDLGLAFTGELFF. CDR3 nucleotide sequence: TGTGCCAGCAGCCAAGATCTGGGACTAGCTTTTACCGGGGAGCTGTTTTTT.

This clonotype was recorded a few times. This chain's CDR3 is CASSEGFGGSNQPQHF. DNA for the CDR3: TGTGCCAGCAGTGAAGGATTCGGGGGGAGCAATCAGCCCCAGCATTTT. This chain uses TRBV27 with TRBJ1-5, with D perhaps TRBD1 (5 bases). CDR1 is MNHEY, CDR2 SMNVEV, per germline (reference sequence). The CDR3 covers 16 residues. Trimming removed 5 bases at V and 1 base at J, with 15 bases between.

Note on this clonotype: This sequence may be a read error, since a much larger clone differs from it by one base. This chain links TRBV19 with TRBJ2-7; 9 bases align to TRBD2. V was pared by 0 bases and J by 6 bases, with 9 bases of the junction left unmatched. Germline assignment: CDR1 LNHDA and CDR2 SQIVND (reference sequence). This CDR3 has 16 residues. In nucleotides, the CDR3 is TGTGCCAGTAGTATAGATGGAAGCGGGAGGCAGGGCGAGCAGTACTTC. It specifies CASSIDGSGRQGEQYF.

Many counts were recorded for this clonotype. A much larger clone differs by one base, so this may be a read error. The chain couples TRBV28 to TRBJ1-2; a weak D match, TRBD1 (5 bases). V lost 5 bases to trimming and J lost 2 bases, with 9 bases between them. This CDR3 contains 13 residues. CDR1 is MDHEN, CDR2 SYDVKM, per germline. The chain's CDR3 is CASSMGLNYGYTF. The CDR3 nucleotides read TGTGCCAGCAGTATGGGACTGAACTATGGCTACACCTTC.

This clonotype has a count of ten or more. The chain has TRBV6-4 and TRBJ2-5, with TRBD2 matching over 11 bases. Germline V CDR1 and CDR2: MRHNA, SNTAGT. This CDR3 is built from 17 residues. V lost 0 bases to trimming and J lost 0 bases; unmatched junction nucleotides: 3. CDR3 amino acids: CASSDSRLAGHQETQYF. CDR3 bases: TGTGCCAGCAGTGACTCCCGACTAGCGGGACACCAAGAGACCCAGTACTTC.